The sequence of this T cell receptor beta chain was determined in a study of blood T cell repertoires in COVID-19. The overall study: Italy, Spain and the United States were the sources of the convalescent and acute COVID-19 samples. T cells, B-cell-depleted T cells, or PBMCs supplied cDNA or gDNA.

Method: immunoSEQ multiplex PCR; TCRdb's copy keeps in-frame clones and lacks some. The sample contains about 80,000 clones, about nine tenths of which appear only once. Material for sequencing was peripheral blood. The TCR comes from a woman older than 75 with acute or convalescent COVID-19.

CDR3 sequence reads: CASSLWGRPNTGELFF. CDR3 sequence (DNA): TGTGCCAGTAGTCTCTGGGGCAGGCCGAACACCGGGGAGCTGTTTTTT. The rearrangement links TRBV19 to TRBJ2-2, with a possible D match to TRBD1 (5 bases). This CDR3 has 16 amino acids. The V gene's germline CDR1 is LNHDA and CDR2 SQIVND (reference sequence). The V gene lost 5 bases and the J gene lost 0 bases, with 13 bases spanning the gap.